This T cell receptor beta chain was recorded in a study of Ad26.COV2.S vaccination and SARS-CoV-2 variants. Study findings and constraints: Non-spike TCR breadth was similar in vaccine and placebo recipients. Reported post-vaccination CD8+ and CD4+ T cell responses to spike showed substantial breadth.

Treatment denoted: some 20 received Ad26.COV2.S at low or high dose, single or two shots; roughly five received placebo; per-sample allocation not given. All samples were drawn on day 63, counting from the first vaccine or placebo injection. Based in Boston, the donor was an adult of 18-55 years. The method was immunoSEQ multiplex PCR; TCRdb's version includes in-frame clones alone and lacks a portion of them. The sample lists 350,000 to 550,000 clones, 89% occurring once. Worth noting for this clone: Its specificity is not known.

Sequenced material: peripheral blood, taken in a trial of Ad26.COV2.S vaccine versus placebo. The sequence was obtained from a person between 18 and 60 years old who received the Ad26.COV2.S COVID-19 vaccine or a placebo.

The CDR3 protein is CASSDFWISLEQGWGNEQFF. DNA for the CDR3: TGTGCCAGCAGTGACTTCTGGATCAGCTTAGAGCAAGGGTGGGGGAATGAGCAGTTCTTC. The chain couples TRBV2 to TRBJ2-1, with D perhaps assigned TRBD1 or TRBD2 (5 bases each). The CDR3 loop spans 20 amino acids. Looked up from germline, CDR1 is SNHLY and CDR2 is FYNNEI. V was trimmed by 3 bases and J by 7 bases, leaving 31 bases between them.